This T cell receptor (beta chain) was sequenced for a study of cytomegalovirus exposure and HLA in healthy donors. The PCR employed 60 Vbeta primers together with 13 Jbeta primers. Libraries were prepared by immunoSEQ multiplex PCR; TCRdb keeps only in-frame clonotypes and omits some of them. This table holds fewer than 150,000 clones, roughly 71% found once. The CDR3 contains 15 residues. CDR1 is SGHNT and CDR2 is YENEEA in the germline V gene. V lost 1 base and J lost 2, with 11 bases in between. Study-level findings and limits: From TCR beta sequences, most subjects' HLA-A and HLA-B alleles were reportedly predicted accurately.

Note on this clone: The antigen is not known.

This rearrangement joins TRBV11-3 to TRBJ2-5; D may be TRBD2 (6 bases). The material sequenced was PBMCs. The receptor's source is a man aged 18 to 29 in good health and CMV-seropositive. The CDR3 here is CASSLGGDPQETQYF. The CDR3 nucleotides are TGTGCCAGCAGCTTAGGCGGGGACCCGCAAGAGACCCAGTACTTC.